This T cell receptor beta chain was sequenced during a study of patients and donors after allogeneic stem cell transplantation. The CDR3 length is 15 residues. Trimming removed 6 bases from V and 4 bases from J, with 15 bases in between. Germline assignment: CDR1 MNHNS and CDR2 SASEGT. MiXCR, applied by TCRdb to the RT-PCR reads, yields one record per CDR3 protein. The table shows approximately 220,000 distinct CDR3 sequences, with 38% occurring only once. The TCR comes from a human donor who was either an allogeneic HSCT recipient or a stem cell or donor lymphocyte infusion donor (not recorded which). It is not recorded whose cells these are; they may come from a transplant donor. Sequencing input: blood, either unsorted or a sorted T cell fraction (not recorded which). The rearrangement uses TRBV6-1 and TRBJ2-2; D is perhaps TRBD1 (6 bases). The CDR3 sequence is CASSAGQLLTGELFF. CDR3 bases: TGTGCCAGCAGCGCAGGACAGCTCCTCACCGGGGAGCTGTTTTTT.